This T cell receptor beta chain was sequenced in a study of T-cell reconstitution after alpha-beta-depleted transplantation in children. A remark on this clonotype: Its specificity is not known.

Study results and caveats: Several hundred graft clones that had expanded were reportedly the source of alpha-beta T cells about two months after transplant.

During its preparation, the TCRbeta library received unique molecular identifiers. MiXCR, run by TCRdb on the PCR reads, gives a single entry per CDR3 protein. This table holds some 350,000 distinct CDR3 sequences, 15% to 20% found once. This CDR3 contains 17 residues. The V and J ends lost 1 base and 0 bases respectively, with 15 bases between them. Germline CDR1 is MNHEY and CDR2 is SMNVEV (reference sequence). The source was PBMCs, mostly from graft donor cells, collected 360 days after TCRalphabeta/CD19-depleted stem cell transplant. The clonotype comes from a male patient between 2 and 9 years old who had a stem cell transplant for acute lymphoblastic leukemia, so the T cells may come from the graft donor. The chain couples TRBV27 to TRBJ1-1, with D unclear. The CDR3 loop is CASSLYGPGQLNTEAFF. CDR3 DNA: TGTGCCAGCAGTTTATACGGCCCCGGGCAGCTGAACACTGAAGCTTTCTTT.